Sequencing of this T cell receptor (beta chain) was carried out in a study of blood T cell repertoires in COVID-19. Patients of the Seattle cohort, enrolled during active infection, were followed longitudinally. The sample holds a few counts of this clone. This CDR3 has 15 residues. V shed 6 bases, J shed 6 bases, and the junction held 11 bases outside the gene matches. The germline gives CDR1 KGHSH, CDR2 LQKENI. In the authors' methods: Amplification from reference gene primers served as the basis for estimated nucleated cell counts. Sequencing was performed with immunoSEQ multiplex PCR; in TCRdb, only in-frame clones are kept and a portion is missing. That table gives V, J and clone size, and the DNA gave D and trimming. The data hold roughly 190,000 clones, with approximately 94% observed a single time.

The source material was peripheral blood. The genes are TRBV18 and TRBJ1-5; TRBD1 matches 7 bases. The clonotype comes from a man aged 25-40 years with COVID-19, enrolled during active disease. The CDR3 region is CASSSDRAPSQPQHF. The CDR3 bases are TGTGCCAGCTCCTCCGACAGGGCCCCATCTCAGCCCCAGCATTTT.